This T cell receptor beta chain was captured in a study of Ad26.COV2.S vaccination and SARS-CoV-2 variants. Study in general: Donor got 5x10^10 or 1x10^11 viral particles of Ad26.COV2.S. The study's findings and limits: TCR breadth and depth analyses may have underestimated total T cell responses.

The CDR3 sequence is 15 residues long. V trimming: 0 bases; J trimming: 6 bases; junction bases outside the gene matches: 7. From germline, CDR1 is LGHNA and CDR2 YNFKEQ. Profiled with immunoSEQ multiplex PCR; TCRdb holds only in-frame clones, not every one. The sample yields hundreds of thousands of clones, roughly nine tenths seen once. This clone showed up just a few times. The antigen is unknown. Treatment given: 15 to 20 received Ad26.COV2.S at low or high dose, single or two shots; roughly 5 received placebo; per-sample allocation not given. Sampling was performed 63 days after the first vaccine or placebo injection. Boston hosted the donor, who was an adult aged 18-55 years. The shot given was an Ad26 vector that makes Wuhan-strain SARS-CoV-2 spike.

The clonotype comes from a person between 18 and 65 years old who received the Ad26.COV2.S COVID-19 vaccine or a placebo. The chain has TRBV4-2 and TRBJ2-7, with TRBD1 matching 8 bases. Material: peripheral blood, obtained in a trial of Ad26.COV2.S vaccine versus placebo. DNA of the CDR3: TGTGCCAGCAGCCAAGATGGTCAGGGGGCTATCGAGCAGTACTTC. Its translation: CASSQDGQGAIEQYF.